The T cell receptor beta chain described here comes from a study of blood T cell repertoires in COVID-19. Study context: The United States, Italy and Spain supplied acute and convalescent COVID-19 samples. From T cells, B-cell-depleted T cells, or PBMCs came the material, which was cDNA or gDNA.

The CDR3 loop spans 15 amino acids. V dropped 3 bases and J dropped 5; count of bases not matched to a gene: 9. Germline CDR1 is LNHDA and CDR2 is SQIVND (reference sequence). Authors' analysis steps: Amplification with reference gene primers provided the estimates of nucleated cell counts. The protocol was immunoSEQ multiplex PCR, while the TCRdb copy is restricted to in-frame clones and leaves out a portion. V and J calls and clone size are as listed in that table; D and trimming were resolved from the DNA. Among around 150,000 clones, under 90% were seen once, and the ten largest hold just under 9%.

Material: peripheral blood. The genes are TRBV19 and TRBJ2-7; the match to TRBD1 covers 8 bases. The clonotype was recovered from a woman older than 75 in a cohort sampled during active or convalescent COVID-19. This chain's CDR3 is CASSIGFRGRNEQYF. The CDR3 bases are TGTGCCAGTAGTATCGGGTTCAGGGGGCGTAACGAGCAGTACTTC.